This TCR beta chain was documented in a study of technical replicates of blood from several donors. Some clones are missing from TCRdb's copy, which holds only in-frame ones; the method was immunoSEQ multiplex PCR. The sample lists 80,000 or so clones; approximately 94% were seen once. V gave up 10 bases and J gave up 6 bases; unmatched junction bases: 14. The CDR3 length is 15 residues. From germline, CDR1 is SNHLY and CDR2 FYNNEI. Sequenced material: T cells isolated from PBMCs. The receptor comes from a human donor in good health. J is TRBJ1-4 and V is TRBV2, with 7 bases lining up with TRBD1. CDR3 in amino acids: CANSNVGDSDEKLFF. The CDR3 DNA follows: TGTGCCAACTCTAACGTAGGGGACAGCGATGAAAAACTGTTTTTT.